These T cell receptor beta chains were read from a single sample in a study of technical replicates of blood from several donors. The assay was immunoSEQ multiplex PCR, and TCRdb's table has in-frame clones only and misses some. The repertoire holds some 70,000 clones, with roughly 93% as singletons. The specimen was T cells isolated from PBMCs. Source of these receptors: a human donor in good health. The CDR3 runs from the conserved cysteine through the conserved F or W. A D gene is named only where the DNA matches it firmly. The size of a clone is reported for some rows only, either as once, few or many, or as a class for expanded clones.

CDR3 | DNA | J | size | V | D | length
CAISSQVNTEAFF | TGTGCCATCAGTTCCCAGGTGAACACTGAAGCTTTCTTT | TRBJ1-1 | - | TRBV10-3 | - | 13
CASSQTLEWYEKLFF | TGTGCCAGCAGCCAAACCTTAGAATGGTATGAAAAACTGTTTTTT | TRBJ1-4 | - | TRBV25-1 | - | 15
CGAGAPWGNQPQHF | TGTGGGGCGGGGGCCCCTTGGGGCAATCAGCCCCAGCATTTT | TRBJ1-5 | - | TRBV28 | - | 14
CASSKGTSGSYNEQFF | TGCGCCAGCAGCAAAGGGACTAGCGGGTCTTACAATGAGCAGTTCTTC | TRBJ2-1 | - | TRBV10-2 | TRBD2 | 16
CASSYQGPQETQYF | TGTGCCAGCAGTTACCAGGGGCCTCAAGAGACCCAGTACTTC | TRBJ2-5 | - | TRBV6-5 | - | 14
CSVEEGAGTGVLFAYGYTF | TGCAGCGTTGAAGAAGGGGCCGGGACAGGGGTCCTGTTTGCTTATGGCTACACCTTC | TRBJ1-2 | once | TRBV29-1 | TRBD1 | 19
CASSLLLLEREHEQYF | TGTGCCAGCAGTTTACTTTTATTAGAGCGGGAGCACGAGCAGTACTTC | TRBJ2-7 | once | TRBV28 | TRBD2 | 16
CASRAQGDEQFF | TGTGCCAGCAGAGCACAGGGGGACGAGCAGTTCTTC | TRBJ2-1 | - | TRBV6-6 | TRBD1 | 12
CASSLGVAGGPLDEQFF | TGTGCCAGCAGCTTAGGAGTGGCGGGAGGGCCTCTGGATGAGCAGTTCTTC | TRBJ2-1 | - | TRBV7-3 | TRBD2 | 17
CASSGTGTTGELFF | TGTGCCAGCAGTGGGACAGGGACCACCGGGGAGCTGTTTTTT | TRBJ2-2 | - | TRBV6-5 | TRBD1 | 14
CAISDPGQLNQPQHF | TGTGCCATCAGTGACCCAGGACAACTAAATCAGCCCCAGCATTTT | TRBJ1-5 | - | TRBV10-3 | - | 15
CASSLVWDGSSYEQYF | TGTGCCAGCAGCTTAGTTTGGGACGGGAGCTCCTACGAGCAGTACTTC | TRBJ2-7 | - | TRBV7-9 | - | 16
CASSSGQGAYEQYF | TGCGCCAGCAGTTCTGGACAGGGGGCCTACGAGCAGTACTTC | TRBJ2-7 | - | TRBV5-1 | TRBD1 | 14
CASSDRSGWAKNIQYF | TGTGCCAGCAGTGACCGAAGCGGGTGGGCCAAAAACATTCAGTACTTC | TRBJ2-4 | - | TRBV6-1 | - | 16
CASSPTGTLYEQFF | TGCGCCAGCAGCCCTACCGGGACTCTCTATGAGCAGTTCTTC | TRBJ2-1 | - | TRBV5-1 | - | 14
CAWSLGAQETQYF | TGTGCCTGGAGTTTGGGGGCTCAAGAGACCCAGTACTTC | TRBJ2-5 | - | TRBV30 | - | 13
CASSLDPGTFEQFF | TGCGCCAGCAGCTTGGACCCCGGGACATTTGAGCAGTTCTTC | TRBJ2-1 | - | TRBV5-1 | - | 14
CASSVPSGQAETQYF | TGTGCCAGCAGCGTACCCTCCGGACAAGCCGAGACCCAGTACTTC | TRBJ2-5 | - | TRBV9 | - | 15
CASSQLRGGADTQYF | TGTGCCAGCAGTCAACTTCGCGGGGGGGCAGATACGCAGTATTTT | TRBJ2-3 | - | TRBV11-3 | TRBD2 | 15
CASSDGTYQPQHF | TGTGCCAGCAGTGACGGGACTTATCAGCCCCAGCATTTT | TRBJ1-5 | - | TRBV6-1 | - | 13
CARTSLANYGYTF | TGTGCCAGAACTAGTCTGGCTAACTATGGCTACACCTTC | TRBJ1-2 | - | TRBV2 | - | 13
CAWRNTGDTEAFF | TGTGCCTGGCGAAATACAGGGGATACCGAAGCTTTCTTT | TRBJ1-1 | - | TRBV30 | TRBD1 | 13
CASSAGQGWKPQHF | TGTGCCAGCAGCGCAGGACAGGGGTGGAAGCCCCAGCATTTT | TRBJ1-5 | - | TRBV5-6 | TRBD1 | 14
CASSYSRGTDGEQYF | TGTGCCAGCAGTTACTCGAGGGGGACAGATGGCGAGCAGTACTTC | TRBJ2-7 | - | TRBV6-6 | TRBD1 | 15
CASSLKSGGDEKLFF | TGTGCCAGCAGCTTAAAATCAGGGGGCGATGAAAAACTGTTTTTT | TRBJ1-4 | - | TRBV5-4 | TRBD1 | 15
CSVVGGEETQYF | TGCAGCGTCGTCGGCGGGGAGGAGACCCAGTACTTC | TRBJ2-5 | - | TRBV29-1 | - | 12
CASRQTSGADTQYF | TGTGCCAGCAGACAGACTAGCGGAGCAGATACGCAGTATTTT | TRBJ2-3 | - | TRBV6-5 | TRBD2 | 14
CASSLGQATGYTF | TGTGCCAGCAGCTTAGGACAGGCGACCGGCTACACCTTC | TRBJ1-2 | - | TRBV7-3 | TRBD1 | 13
CASSQMREDAEQYF | TGCGCCAGCAGCCAAATGCGGGAGGATGCCGAGCAGTACTTC | TRBJ2-7 | - | TRBV4-1 | TRBD2 | 14
CASSLSGQGYEQYF | TGTGCCAGCAGCCTTTCGGGACAAGGTTACGAGCAGTACTTC | TRBJ2-7 | - | TRBV14 | - | 14
CASSLGGAATEAFF | TGTGCCAGCAGCCTAGGGGGCGCAGCAACTGAAGCTTTCTTT | TRBJ1-1 | - | TRBV5-4 | TRBD1 | 14
CASSLESSGYEQYF | TGTGCCAGCAGCTTAGAGTCTAGCGGGTACGAGCAGTACTTC | TRBJ2-7 | - | TRBV7-9 | TRBD2 | 14
CASSVNFPTGDYNGYTF | TGTGCCAGCTCAGTCAATTTTCCGACAGGGGATTACAATGGCTACACCTTC | TRBJ1-2 | few | TRBV18 | TRBD1 | 17
CASSLRDRVGEQYF | TGCGCCAGCAGCCTCCGGGACAGGGTCGGTGAGCAGTACTTC | TRBJ2-7 | - | TRBV5-1 | TRBD1 | 14
CASSFHDVSPRGDTQYF | TGCGCCAGCAGCTTCCACGACGTGTCTCCTAGGGGAGATACGCAGTATTTT | TRBJ2-3 | - | TRBV5-1 | - | 17
CASSEWGLADYNEQFF | TGTGCCAGCAGTGAATGGGGACTAGCGGACTACAATGAGCAGTTCTTC | TRBJ2-1 | - | TRBV25-1 | TRBD2 | 16
CASSSPSGSWTDTQYF | TGTGCCAGCAGTTCGCCCAGCGGGAGTTGGACAGATACGCAGTATTTT | TRBJ2-3 | - | TRBV6-5 | TRBD2 | 16
CVTHGGARKEQYF | TGTGTCACCCATGGGGGGGCGCGTAAAGAGCAGTACTTC | TRBJ2-7 | - | TRBV6-5 | - | 13
CASSGTGQEETQYF | TGTGCCAGCTCCGGGACAGGCCAGGAGGAGACCCAGTACTTC | TRBJ2-5 | - | TRBV19 | TRBD1 | 14
CASSRDSAYEQYF | TGTGCCAGCAGCCGGGACAGCGCCTACGAGCAGTACTTC | TRBJ2-7 | - | TRBV28 | TRBD1 | 13
CASSLSAGRGGNNEQFF | TGTGCCAGCAGCCTCTCTGCCGGGAGGGGGGGCAACAATGAGCAGTTCTTC | TRBJ2-1 | - | TRBV7-9 | TRBD2 | 17
CAWLAGGPGDTQYF | TGTGCCTGGTTAGCGGGAGGGCCCGGAGATACGCAGTATTTT | TRBJ2-3 | - | TRBV30 | TRBD2 | 14
CSVVGDPRDRPTDTQYF | TGCAGCGTTGTTGGGGACCCACGGGACAGGCCCACAGATACGCAGTATTTT | TRBJ2-3 | - | TRBV29-1 | TRBD1 | 17
CASLAGLNTGELFF | TGTGCCTCCTTAGCGGGACTGAACACCGGGGAGCTGTTTTTT | TRBJ2-2 | - | TRBV10-3 | TRBD2 | 14
CASRLVTGLAGGLGEQFF | TGTGCAAGTCGCTTAGTAACAGGACTAGCGGGAGGTTTGGGTGAGCAGTTCTTC | TRBJ2-1 | - | TRBV12-2 | - | 18
CATSRTPRGSYNEQFF | TGTGCCACCAGCAGAACCCCTAGGGGATCCTACAATGAGCAGTTCTTC | TRBJ2-1 | - | TRBV15 | - | 16
CASTPGQGLEKLFF | TGCGCCAGCACTCCGGGACAGGGCCTTGAAAAACTGTTTTTT | TRBJ1-4 | - | TRBV5-1 | TRBD1 | 14